Listed here are 28 T cell receptor beta chains from one sample, sequenced in a study of control samples from healthy donors and cancer patients. This table comes from immunoSEQ multiplex PCR, and its TCRdb copy is limited to in-frame clones, with some not included. The table has 400,000 to 450,000 clones, approximately 90% seen once. The sequencing input was PBMCs. These receptor sequences come from a middle-aged man with head and neck cancer.

The rearrangement links TRBV6-5 to TRBJ2-1, with D tentatively TRBD1 (5 bases). The germline CDR1 and CDR2 sequences are MNHEY and SVGAGI. CDR3 size: 13 residues. The V and J ends lost 0 bases and 8 bases respectively, with 8 bases between them. Written as DNA, the CDR3 is TGTGCCAGCAGTTACTCCAGGGCTGATGAGCAGTTCTTC. Amino acids: CASSYSRADEQFF.

V and J are TRBV18 and TRBJ2-7; D is undetermined. Trimming removed 0 bases from V and 1 base from J, with 7 bases in between. Per the germline V gene, CDR1 is KGHSH and CDR2 is LQKENI. This CDR3 is 14 amino acids long. The CDR3 spells CASSPPDRSYEQYF. Written as DNA, the CDR3 is TGTGCCAGCTCACCACCGGATAGATCCTACGAGCAGTACTTC.

This sequence joins TRBV24-1 and TRBJ2-1; D is undetermined. V gave up 1 base and J gave up 2 bases, with 14 bases separating them. CDR1 KGHDR and CDR2 SFDVKD come from the germline V gene. The CDR3 consists of 17 residues. The CDR3 loop reads CATSDLSPRSPYNEQFF. CDR3 in DNA: TGTGCCACCAGTGATTTAAGTCCCCGAAGCCCCTACAATGAGCAGTTCTTC.

This clone was counted a single time. The chain couples TRBV19 to TRBJ2-7, with D perhaps assigned TRBD1 or TRBD2 (5 bases each). The V and J ends lost 1 base and 3 bases respectively, with 13 bases between them. This CDR3 comprises 15 residues. The V gene's germline CDR1 is LNHDA and CDR2 SQIVND (reference sequence). CDR3 DNA sequence: TGTGCCAGTAGTATAGGACAGACACTAGACTACGAGCAGTACTTC. Amino acids: CASSIGQTLDYEQYF. Together with reference TRBV19 and TRBJ2-7, the CDR3 gives the full variable domain: DGGITQSPKYLFRKEGQNVTLSCEQNLNHDAMYWYRQDPGQGLRLIYYSQIVNDFQKGDIAEGYSVSREKKESFPLTVTSAQKNPTAFYLCASSIGQTLDYEQYFGPGTRLTVT.

This chain joins TRBV19 and TRBJ1-1; TRBD1 agrees at 7 bases. The ends lost 1 base at V and 4 bases at J; junction bases unmatched: 6. This CDR3 has 15 amino acids. Germline lookup yields CDR1 LNHDA and CDR2 SQIVND (reference sequence). CDR3 nucleotides: TGTGCCAGTAGTATAGGTGCAGGGGGAGTCACTGAAGCTTTCTTT. This codes for CASSIGAGGVTEAFF.

The table lists this clone with a count of one. This chain links TRBV6-2 or TRBV6-3 with TRBJ1-6; TRBD1 might be the D (5 bases). V gave up 4 bases and J gave up 7 bases, with 14 bases separating them. Germline CDR1 and CDR2: MNHEY and SVGEGT. This CDR3 comprises 15 residues. CDR3 in DNA: TGTGCCAGCAGTTCCCTGGGACCAATGAATTCACCCCTCCACTTT. It is translated as CASSSLGPMNSPLHF.

CDR3 sequence (DNA): TGTGCCAGCAGCCTACAGGACACCGGGGAGCTGTTTTTT. Translation gives CASSLQDTGELFF. V and J are TRBV7-9 and TRBJ2-2, with D possibly being TRBD1 (5 bases). V lost 5 bases, J lost 3 bases, and 7 bases lay in between. The CDR3 length is 13 residues. The germline CDR1 and CDR2 sequences are SEHNR and FQNEAQ (reference sequence).

The sample holds one count of this clone. V usage is TRBV7-2 and J usage is TRBJ2-7, with TRBD1 identical over 9 bases. The CDR3 covers 14 residues. Looked up from germline, CDR1 is SGHTA and CDR2 is FQGNSA. The ends lost 2 bases at V and 7 bases at J; junction bases unmatched: 6. The CDR3 bases are TGTGCCAGCAGCTTAAACAGGGGGCGCTGGGAGCAGTACTTC. This translates into CASSLNRGRWEQYF.

The chain links TRBV5-5 to TRBJ2-6; no clear D gene. Trimming took 4 bases from V and 0 from J, leaving 11 bases between them. The CDR3 loop spans 16 amino acids. The germline gives CDR1 SGHKS, CDR2 YYEKEE (reference sequence). The CDR3 bases are TGTGCCAGCAGCATAGACGGAAGCTCTGGGGCCAACGTCCTGACTTTC. Translated, it gives CASSIDGSSGANVLTF.

This clone was counted between two and nine times. This sequence joins TRBV10-1 and TRBJ2-2; D may be TRBD1 (6 bases). The germline V and J ends were trimmed by 2 bases and 4 bases, with 8 bases remaining between them. CDR1 is WNHNN and CDR2 is SYGVQD in the germline V gene (reference sequence). This CDR3 spans 14 amino acids. The CDR3 sequence: CASSEGQFTGELFF. The CDR3 nucleotides read TGCGCCAGCAGTGAGGGACAGTTCACCGGGGAGCTGTTTTTT.

The chain combines TRBV7-9 with TRBJ1-1, with a tentative D call TRBD1 (6 bases). Germline loops: CDR1 SEHNR, CDR2 FQNEAQ (reference sequence). Deletions cut 1 base from V and 3 bases from J, with 24 bases between. The CDR3 consists of 19 residues. For the CDR3, the DNA is TGTGCCAGCAGCTTAGATGTTGGTCGCTCGGCGGGGGCTCACACTGAAGCTTTCTTT. This encodes CASSLDVGRSAGAHTEAFF.

The rearrangement links TRBV2 to TRBJ1-4, with a tentative D call TRBD1 (5 bases). Trimming took 8 bases from V and 4 from J, leaving 11 bases between them. Germline lookup yields CDR1 SNHLY and CDR2 FYNNEI. The CDR3 is 13 amino acids. CDR3 coding DNA: TGTGCCAGCTGGGGACGGAATAATGAAAAACTGTTTTTT. It encodes CASWGRNNEKLFF.

This clone was observed a single time. The rearrangement joins TRBV28 to TRBJ2-7, with a possible D match to TRBD2 (6 bases). Trimming took 3 bases from V and 4 from J, leaving 31 bases between them. This CDR3 spans 20 amino acids. CDR1 and CDR2 (germline): MDHEN, SYDVKM. This CDR3 reads CASSFTEPGLLGGKSYEQYF. CDR3 nucleotides: TGTGCCAGCAGTTTTACGGAACCGGGTCTCCTCGGGGGAAAAAGTTACGAGCAGTACTTC.

V usage is TRBV7-6 and J usage is TRBJ2-1; 7 positions match TRBD1. CDR3 length equals 15 residues. The V gene's germline CDR1 is SGHVS and CDR2 FNYEAQ. V lost 2 bases and J lost 4; bases outside the gene matches: 5. CDR3 sequence reads: CASSLRQGTYNEQFF. CDR3 DNA sequence: TGTGCCAGCAGCTTAAGACAGGGCACTTACAATGAGCAGTTCTTC.

The J gene is TRBJ2-5, the V gene TRBV3-1 (or the pseudogene TRBV3-2); 13 bases are a match to TRBD2. Trimming removed 1 base from V and 5 bases from J; junction bases left unmatched: 10. Germline assignment: CDR1 LGHDT and CDR2 YNNKEL (reference sequence). This CDR3 is built from 18 residues. CDR3 coding DNA: TGTGCCAGCAGCCAAGTCCCGGGACTAGCGGGGCTGGGTGAGACCCAGTACTTC. Translating gives CASSQVPGLAGLGETQYF.

CDR3 sequence reads: CASSAAETQYF. As DNA, the CDR3 is TGTGCCAGCAGCGCCGCGGAGACCCAGTACTTC. This rearrangement joins TRBV7-9 to TRBJ2-5; D is unclear. The CDR3 consists of 11 residues. In germline, CDR1 is SEHNR, CDR2 FQNEAQ (reference sequence). The V gene lost 5 bases and the J gene lost 5 bases, with 6 bases spanning the gap.

V and J are TRBV27 and TRBJ1-1; D is perhaps TRBD1 (5 bases). There are 13 residues in the CDR3. V was pared by 4 bases and J by 2 bases, with 8 bases between. CDR1 MNHEY and CDR2 SMNVEV come from the germline V gene (reference sequence). The CDR3 region has the DNA TGTGCCAGCAGTTGGGGGGGAAACACTGAAGCTTTCTTT. Encoded protein: CASSWGGNTEAFF.

The chain links TRBV3-1 (or the pseudogene TRBV3-2) to TRBJ2-7, with D possibly matching TRBD2 (5 bases). The length of the CDR3 is 14 residues. V was shortened by 4 bases and J by 4 bases, with 14 bases between the two germline ends. The germline CDR1 and CDR2 sequences are LGHDT and YNNKEL (reference sequence). The CDR3 loop reads CASSPGLYSYEQYF. The CDR3 DNA reads as TGTGCCAGCAGCCCTGGACTCTATTCTTACGAGCAGTACTTC.

As for this clone: In the same sample, other DNA sequences code for this CDR3. The chain is built from TRBV3-1 (or the pseudogene TRBV3-2) and TRBJ2-5, with 14 bases fitting TRBD2. V gave up 1 base and J gave up 2 bases; unmatched junction bases: 0. CDR1 is LGHDT, CDR2 YNNKEL, per germline (reference sequence). The CDR3 totals 16 residues. CDR3 nucleotide sequence: TGTGCCAGCAGCCAAGGACTAGCGGGGGGGCAAGAGACCCAGTACTTC. It is translated as CASSQGLAGGQETQYF.

The chain is built from TRBV7-2 and TRBJ2-5, with 8 positions matching TRBD1. Germline V gene data show CDR1 as SGHTA and CDR2 as FQGNSA. This CDR3 contains 16 residues. V dropped 1 base and J dropped 1; count of bases not matched to a gene: 5. The CDR3 bases are TGTGCCAGCAGCTTAGGTCAGGGGGCCTTCCAAGAGACCCAGTACTTC. As protein: CASSLGQGAFQETQYF.

This rearrangement joins TRBV6-2 or TRBV6-3 to TRBJ2-7, with D hard to call. The CDR3 extends over 13 amino acids. The germline V gene encodes CDR1 MNHEY and CDR2 SVGEGT. Trimming removed 0 bases from V and 4 bases from J, with 7 bases in between. The CDR3 is CASSYSGIYEQYF. The CDR3 DNA follows: TGTGCCAGCAGTTACTCAGGAATTTACGAGCAGTACTTC.

The chain joins TRBV4-1 to TRBJ2-7; 11 nucleotides line up with TRBD2. With 4 bases clipped from V and 1 base from J, the junction kept 12 bases outside the gene matches. The germline CDR1 and CDR2 sequences are MGHRA and YSYEKL. The CDR3 consists of 18 residues. The CDR3 loop is CASSPGLAANPFSYEQYF. The CDR3 DNA is TGCGCCAGCAGCCCGGGACTAGCGGCAAACCCATTTTCCTACGAGCAGTACTTC.

J is TRBJ2-1 and V is TRBV30; 8 nucleotides match TRBD2. Germline V gene lookup returns CDR1 GTSNPN and CDR2 SVGIG (reference sequence). The V and J ends lost 0 bases and 7 bases, in that order; junction bases with no gene match: 26. CDR3 size: 21 residues. The CDR3 region has the DNA TGTGCCTGGAGTGTACTGGCGTTTGGAGGTGCGGCGTCGGGAGGGCCTAATGAGCAGTTCTTC. It yields the protein CAWSVLAFGGAASGGPNEQFF. Drawing the rest from reference TRBV30 and TRBJ2-1, the complete variable domain is SQTIHQWPATLVQPVGSPLSLECTVEGTSNPNLYWYRQAAGRGLQLLFYSVGIGQISSEVPQNLSASRPQDRQFILSSKKLLLSDSGFYLCAWSVLAFGGAASGGPNEQFFGPGTRLTVL.

This chain links TRBV7-2 with TRBJ1-5, with TRBD1 identical over 10 bases. J lost 10 bases, V lost 5 bases, and 11 bases had no gene match. There are 15 residues in the CDR3. CDR1 SGHTA and CDR2 FQGNSA come from the germline V gene. The CDR3 DNA follows: TGTGCCAGCAGCGACGCCGGGACAGGGGTATCCCCCCAGCATTTT. Its protein is CASSDAGTGVSPQHF. The full variable domain, in which reference TRBV7-2 and TRBJ1-5 provide the parts outside the CDR3, is GAGVSQSPSNKVTEKGKDVELRCDPISGHTALYWYRQSLGQGLEFLIYFQGNSAPDKSGLPSDRFSAERTGGSVSTLTIQRTQQEDSAVYLCASSDAGTGVSPQHFGDGTRLSIL.

This chain connects TRBV15 to TRBJ1-2; D remains ambiguous. The germline V gene has CDR1 LNHNV and CDR2 YYDKDF (reference sequence). The CDR3 is 14 amino acids. Trimming stripped 0 bases from V and 7 bases from J, with 12 bases between. The CDR3, as DNA: TGTGCCACCAGCAGAGACCGGGTTGGGAGTGGCTACACCTTC. Translated: CATSRDRVGSGYTF.

This clone has only one observation. This chain links TRBV19 with TRBJ2-5, with D maybe TRBD2 (5 bases). V dropped 3 bases and J dropped 0 bases, with 14 bases sitting between them. The CDR3 is 16 residues long. From germline, CDR1 is LNHDA and CDR2 SQIVND (reference sequence). CDR3 bases: TGTGCCAGTAGTATGTGGAACGGGAACAACCAAGAGACCCAGTACTTC. Translated: CASSMWNGNNQETQYF.

The chain joins TRBV4-1 to TRBJ2-4; 8 bases fit TRBD1. V shed 6 bases, J shed 2 bases, and the junction held 9 bases outside the gene matches. CDR1 is MGHRA and CDR2 is YSYEKL in the germline V gene. The CDR3 contains 16 residues. The CDR3 DNA reads as TGCGCCAGCAGTCTTTCAGGGGGCGGATCCAAAAACATTCAGTACTTC. The encoded protein is CASSLSGGGSKNIQYF.

About this clone: Sequence at one end of the junction differs from germline and may be a read error. The rearrangement uses TRBV23-1 and TRBJ1-1; D unresolved. TRBV23-1 is designated an ORF whose function remains uncertain. This CDR3 region has 10 residues. CDR3 protein: CASSQSGRPF. As DNA, the CDR3 is TGCGCCAGCAGTCAATCGGGCCGCCCTTTT.